This T cell receptor beta chain was found in a study of T cells in localized non-small cell lung cancer. Data came from immunoSEQ multiplex PCR; TCRdb stores just in-frame clones and leaves some out. The sample has tens of thousands of clones; approximately 84% are singletons. The germline V and J ends were trimmed by 4 bases and 0 bases, with 16 bases remaining between them. The CDR3 has 16 residues. Germline values: CDR1 SGHRS, CDR2 YFSETQ. This specimen was peripheral blood, taken before any cancer treatment. The genes are TRBV5-1 and TRBJ1-1; possibly TRBD1 for D (6 bases). The clonotype originates from a male donor at least 60 years old with stage I squamous cell lung carcinoma. CDR3 sequence reads: CASSQNTGTLNTEAFF. As DNA, the CDR3 is TGCGCCAGCAGCCAAAACACCGGGACACTGAACACTGAAGCTTTCTTT.